The 9 T cell receptor beta chains listed next were all sequenced from one sample in a study of blood T cell repertoires in COVID-19 (dated by TCRdb to the early 2020s). The library was prepared using the immunoSEQ multiplex PCR assay. As stored in TCRdb, this immuneACCESS dataset retains in-frame rearrangements with V and J assigned. A fraction of the clones does not appear; measured against another copy, unresolved V genes explain less than half of the discrepancy, and the remainder lacks a known reason. In this sample the table shows around 60,000 clones, around 86% of which occur a single time. The ten most abundant clones make up roughly 28% of the sample. Sample: peripheral blood. These receptors all stem from a woman of 80 years or more with active or convalescent COVID-19.

J is TRBJ2-5 and V is TRBV11-3; 7 bases align to TRBD1. This CDR3 has 13 residues. Germline V gene lookup returns CDR1 SGHNT and CDR2 YENEEA. Trimming cost V 5 bases and J 4 bases; bases outside gene matches: 4. The CDR3 here is CASSQGVGETQYF. CDR3 nucleotide sequence: TGTGCCAGCAGCCAGGGGGTGGGAGAGACCCAGTACTTC. The whole variable domain, remainder taken from reference TRBV11-3 and TRBJ2-5, is EAGVVQSPRYKIIEKKQPVAFWCNPISGHNTLYWYLQNLGQGPELLIRYENEEAVDDSQLPKDRFSAERLKGVDSTLKIQPAELGDSAVYLCASSQGVGETQYFGPGTRLLVL.

The chain employs TRBV6-5 and TRBJ2-3; a possible D gene is TRBD2 (5 bases). V lost 6 bases to trimming and J lost 4 bases, with 11 bases between them. This CDR3 region has 13 residues. Per germline, CDR1 MNHEY and CDR2 SVGAGI. The CDR3 coding sequence is TGTGCCAGCAGACCCCAGGAGGCAGATACGCAGTATTTT. Translation gives CASRPQEADTQYF.

As DNA, the CDR3 is TGTGCCAGCAGTTGGCCGGGATCTCAGCCCCAGCATTTT. Translated: CASSWPGSQPQHF. The V gene is TRBV28, the J gene TRBJ1-5; no definite D call. Trimming took off 4 bases at V and 6 bases at J, with 10 bases between the two ends. This CDR3 is built from 13 residues. The germline gives CDR1 MDHEN, CDR2 SYDVKM.

This chain links TRBV27 with TRBJ2-4, with a possible D match to TRBD2 (5 bases). The CDR3 is made up of 13 amino acids. V dropped 5 bases and J dropped 0 bases, with 5 bases sitting between them. Germline CDR1 MNHEY, CDR2 SMNVEV (reference sequence). The CDR3 spells CASSGGAKNIQYF. The CDR3 coding sequence is TGTGCCAGCAGTGGAGGAGCCAAAAACATTCAGTACTTC.

V is TRBV5-4 and J is TRBJ1-1; D possibly corresponds to TRBD1 (5 bases). V shed 0 bases and J shed 7 bases, with 10 bases lying between them. The germline V gene has CDR1 SGHNT and CDR2 YYREEE (reference sequence). This CDR3 is 13 amino acids long. The DNA for the CDR3 is TGTGCCAGCAGCTTGGTGGGGGGGTATGAAGCTTTCTTT. Its translation is CASSLVGGYEAFF.

This clone was detected only once. The V call is TRBV10-3, the J call TRBJ1-3, with 8 bases fitting TRBD1. Germline values: CDR1 ENHRY, CDR2 SYGVKD. After removal of 3 bases from V and 1 base from J, the junction contained 5 bases not matched to a gene. CDR3 length: 16 amino acids. The DNA for the CDR3 is TGTGCCATCAGTGACAGGACAGGGCGGTCTGGAAACACCATATATTTT. Amino acids: CAISDRTGRSGNTIYF.

The chain recombines TRBV4-3 with TRBJ1-4; D is unclear. With 4 bases removed from V and 3 bases from J, the gap between germline ends came to 9 bases. The CDR3 consists of 14 residues. The germline gives CDR1 LGHNA, CDR2 YSLEER. CDR3 region: CASSRSGSNEKLFF. In nucleotides, the CDR3 is TGCGCCAGCAGCCGCAGTGGCTCTAATGAAAAACTGTTTTTT.

The chain has TRBV7-9 and TRBJ1-4; D may be TRBD1 (6 bases). Germline CDR1 is SEHNR and CDR2 is FQNEAQ (reference sequence). The CDR3 has 14 amino acids. Trimming stripped 5 bases from V and 7 bases from J, with 14 bases between. Here the CDR3 DNA reads TGTGCCAGCAGCCCAGGGGCTCGGGTTGAAAAACTGTTTTTT. This codes for CASSPGARVEKLFF.

The rearrangement joins TRBV9 to TRBJ2-7; D may be TRBD1 (6 bases). V lost 1 base, J lost 1 base, and 9 bases lay in between. Germline CDR1 reads SGDLS; CDR2 reads YYNGEE. This CDR3 is 14 amino acids long. CDR3 sequence reads: CASSVKDRSYEQYF. CDR3 nucleotide sequence: TGTGCCAGCAGCGTAAAGGACAGATCCTACGAGCAGTACTTC.